This passage covers 5 T cell receptor beta chains from one sample sequenced in a study of T cells after yellow fever vaccination. TCRdb analysed the 5' RACE reads with MiXCR anew, one entry per CDR3 protein. The repertoire holds fewer than 650,000 distinct CDR3 sequences, with 21% as singletons. This material consisted of PBMCs, taken around 3 weeks after the first yellow fever vaccination. Every receptor here comes from a man between 18 and 35 years old who received the YFV17D yellow fever vaccine.

The chain carries TRBV6-1 and TRBJ1-2; a weak D match, TRBD1 (5 bases). The CDR3 has 12 residues. Trimming took off 11 bases at V and 5 bases at J, with 15 bases between the two ends. The germline V gene encodes CDR1 MNHNS and CDR2 SASEGT. DNA of the CDR3: TGTGCCCTAACCGGCAGGGTTTATGGCTACACCTTC. Protein: CALTGRVYGYTF.

This chain connects TRBV7-9 to TRBJ2-1; 9 bases map to TRBD2. Germline V gives CDR1 SEHNR, CDR2 FQNEAQ (reference sequence). This CDR3 is built from 16 residues. Unmatched junction bases numbered 8, after V lost 1 base and J lost 7 bases. The CDR3, as DNA: TGTGCCAGCAGCTTAGGGGGACTAGCCAGATATAATGAGCAGTTCTTC. This encodes CASSLGGLARYNEQFF. Full variable domain (outside the CDR3, taken from reference TRBV7-9 and TRBJ2-1): DTGVSQNPRHKITKRGQNVTFRCDPISEHNRLYWYRQTLGQGPEFLTYFQNEAQLEKSRLLSDRFSAERPKGSFSTLEIQRTEQGDSAMYLCASSLGGLARYNEQFFGPGTRLTVL.

The chain combines TRBV6-2 or TRBV6-3 with TRBJ2-7, with unresolved D. The ends were cut back, 7 bases at V and 5 bases at J, with 6 bases in the middle. From germline, CDR1 is MNHEY and CDR2 SVGEGT. This CDR3 spans 10 amino acids. CDR3 in DNA: TGTGCCAGCACCGGCGACGAGCAGTACGTC. Its translation is CASTGDEQYV.

The chain is built from TRBV12-3 or TRBV12-4 and TRBJ2-2; a possible D gene is TRBD2 (7 bases). The CDR3 is 17 residues long. The V and J ends lost 3 bases and 0 bases respectively, with 14 bases between them. CDR3 amino acids: CASSFPRGAPNTGELFF. CDR3 DNA: TGTGCCAGCAGTTTCCCCCGGGGGGCTCCGAACACCGGGGAGCTGTTTTTT.

The sample holds a few counts of this clonotype. The chain joins TRBV30 to TRBJ2-3, with 11 bases that match TRBD2. The trim removed 6 bases at V and 4 bases at J, leaving 9 bases unmatched. The CDR3 has 15 amino acids. Germline V gene lookup returns CDR1 GTSNPN and CDR2 SVGIG (reference sequence). CDR3 protein: CACSLAGGRSDTQYF. CDR3 DNA sequence: TGTGCCTGCTCCTTAGCGGGGGGGAGGTCAGATACGCAGTATTTT.